Listed here is a single TCR beta chain. Its antigen is not known. TCRdb analysed the RT-PCR reads with MiXCR anew, one entry per CDR3 protein. The data contain more than 200,000 distinct CDR3 sequences, 9.5% to 15% of them singletons. CDR3 size: 13 residues. The V gene lost 4 bases and the J gene lost 4 bases, with 7 bases spanning the gap. The V gene's germline CDR1 is SGHTA and CDR2 FQGNSA. This record comes from a study of response to subunit inactivated influenza vaccine. General study results and limits: It was suggested by the authors that few new T cells are recruited by each seasonal influenza vaccination.

The chain is built from TRBV7-2 and TRBJ2-2; D perhaps matches TRBD2 (5 bases). The sequence was collected from a man in his fifties who received an inactivated influenza vaccine. This specimen was non-naive T cells sorted from PBMCs, taken 14 to 15 days before vaccination. The DNA for the CDR3 is TGTGCCAGCAGCTACGGGGTCACCGGGGAGCTGTTTTTT. Encoded protein: CASSYGVTGELFF.